One sample yielded the 16 T cell receptor beta chains listed below, sequenced in a study of blood T cell repertoires in COVID-19. Sequencing was performed with immunoSEQ multiplex PCR; in TCRdb, only in-frame clones are kept and a portion is missing. The sample records 210,000 or so clones, about 84% being singletons. Input material: PBMCs or T cells enriched from blood (not recorded which). The receptor set was obtained from a man aged 25-45 years with acute COVID-19.

The chain links TRBV7-3 to TRBJ2-1; 8 nucleotides agree with TRBD1. The CDR3 has 14 residues. After removal of 5 bases from V and 7 bases from J, the junction contained 7 bases not matched to a gene. Per the germline V gene, CDR1 is SGHTA and CDR2 is FQGTGA. The CDR3 bases are TGTGCCAGCAGCCCCAGGACAGGGATAAATGAGCAGTTCTTC. It codes for CASSPRTGINEQFF.

The V gene is TRBV4-1, the J gene TRBJ2-1; D is ambiguous. V lost 0 bases to trimming and J lost 4 bases, with 7 bases between them. CDR1 and CDR2 from the germline V gene are MGHRA and YSYEKL. The CDR3 is 14 amino acids. CDR3 region: CASSQDTSYNEQFF. CDR3 sequence (DNA): TGCGCCAGCAGCCAAGATACCAGTTACAATGAGCAGTTCTTC.

This clone was seen just once. This chain links TRBV25-1 with TRBJ1-1; 9 bases line up with TRBD1. Germline V gene data show CDR1 as MGHDK and CDR2 as SYGVNS. V shed 2 bases and J 10 bases; nucleotides not matched to a gene: 5. This CDR3 is built from 13 residues. The CDR3 bases are TGTGCCAGCAGTGAAATCACAGGGGGCCTAGCTTTCTTT. This encodes CASSEITGGLAFF.

In its sample, this clone was seen a few times. The chain couples TRBV9 to TRBJ1-1, with a weak D call TRBD1 (5 bases). The length of the CDR3 is 15 residues. Per germline, CDR1 SGDLS and CDR2 YYNGEE. Trimming pared 3 bases from V and 1 base from J, leaving 13 bases between. The CDR3 bases are TGTGCCAGCAGCGCCGATTTAAGGGGGAACACTGAAGCTTTCTTT. This gives the protein CASSADLRGNTEAFF.

This chain links TRBV11-2 with TRBJ1-1; 9 bases map to TRBD1. V shed 5 bases and J 2 bases; nucleotides not matched to a gene: 9. The CDR3 extends over 16 amino acids. Germline V gives CDR1 SGHAT, CDR2 FQNNGV. CDR3 loop: CASSIPEQGANTEAFF. CDR3 nucleotides: TGTGCCAGCAGCATCCCCGAACAGGGGGCTAACACTGAAGCTTTCTTT.

This clone appeared a single time. This chain uses TRBV10-3 with TRBJ1-1; 9 bases map to TRBD1. J was trimmed by 1 base and V by 6 bases; bases with no gene match: 3. The CDR3 is made up of 14 amino acids. Germline loops: CDR1 ENHRY, CDR2 SYGVKD. The CDR3 coding sequence is TGTGCCATCAGAATGACAGGGGGGAACACTGAAGCTTTCTTT. Translating gives CAIRMTGGNTEAFF.

J is TRBJ1-2 and V is TRBV6-5, with D possibly matching TRBD1 (6 bases). Germline V gene lookup returns CDR1 MNHEY and CDR2 SVGAGI. Trimming stripped 2 bases from V and 3 bases from J, with 16 bases between. This CDR3 has 16 amino acids. CDR3 loop: CASSYAARGADYGYTF. Here the CDR3 DNA reads TGTGCCAGCAGTTACGCCGCCCGGGGGGCCGACTATGGCTACACCTTC.

The chain is built from TRBV6-5 and TRBJ2-7; 10 bases map to TRBD2. J lost 2 bases, V lost 7 bases, and 2 bases had no gene match. The CDR3 runs 13 residues. Germline CDR1 and CDR2: MNHEY and SVGAGI. The chain's CDR3 is CASTSGGPYEQYF. In DNA, the CDR3 is TGTGCCAGCACTAGCGGGGGACCCTACGAGCAGTACTTC.

This clone was observed a single time. Here the CDR3 reads CASSHRGGPFSTDTQYF. CDR3 DNA sequence: TGTGCCAGCAGCCACAGGGGGGGACCCTTTAGCACAGATACGCAGTATTTT. The rearrangement joins TRBV27 to TRBJ2-3; a possible D gene is TRBD1 (8 bases). CDR1 is MNHEY and CDR2 is SMNVEV in the germline V gene (reference sequence). The length of the CDR3 is 17 residues. V was cut by 6 bases and J by 0 bases, with 19 bases left in between.

The rearrangement uses TRBV4-2 and TRBJ2-3, with a possible D match to TRBD2 (6 bases). The CDR3 extends over 15 amino acids. Per germline, CDR1 LGHNA and CDR2 YNFKEQ. V dropped 3 bases and J dropped 4 bases, with 14 bases sitting between them. The DNA of the CDR3 is TGTGCCAGCAGCCAGCTAGCGAGCGTTTCAGATACGCAGTATTTT. This encodes CASSQLASVSDTQYF.

This clone has just a few counts. This sequence joins TRBV5-4 and TRBJ1-2; 9 bases map to TRBD1. Germline assignment: CDR1 SGHNT and CDR2 YYREEE (reference sequence). The CDR3 runs to 15 residues. V shed 3 bases and J 3 bases; nucleotides not matched to a gene: 6. CDR3 sequence: CASSSTGGADYGYTF. CDR3 in DNA: TGTGCCAGCAGCTCGACAGGGGGGGCAGACTATGGCTACACCTTC.

This chain uses TRBV12-5 with TRBJ2-5; 11 nucleotides match TRBD2. J lost 4 bases, V lost 2 bases, and 6 bases had no gene match. This CDR3 is 16 amino acids long. The germline V gene has CDR1 LGHNT and CDR2 FRNRAP. This CDR3 reads CASGLRLAGGGETQYF. The CDR3 DNA reads TGTGCTAGTGGTTTGAGGCTAGCGGGGGGTGGAGAGACCCAGTACTTC. Complete variable domain (other parts from reference TRBV12-5 and TRBJ2-5): DARVTQTPRHKVTEMGQEVTMRCQPILGHNTVFWYRQTMMQGLELLAYFRNRAPLDDSGMPKDRFSAEMPDATLATLKIQPSEPRDSAVYFCASGLRLAGGGETQYFGPGTRLLVL.

In regard to this clone: A much larger clonotype is one base distant, so this may be a read error. At the DNA level, this CDR3 is encoded by other sequences in the same sample as well. This chain uses TRBV9 with TRBJ1-1; 9 bases are a match to TRBD1. This CDR3 is 16 amino acids long. In germline, CDR1 is SGDLS, CDR2 YYNGEE. The J segment lost 1 base and the V segment lost 0 bases, leaving 4 bases of the junction unmatched. The CDR3 DNA reads as TGTGCCAGCAGCGTAGCGACAGGGGGGCCGAACACTGAAGCTTTCTTT. As protein: CASSVATGGPNTEAFF.

V and J are TRBV19 and TRBJ1-6, with 9 bases lining up with TRBD1. The CDR3 covers 15 residues. With 3 bases clipped from V and 10 bases from J, the junction kept 7 bases outside the gene matches. CDR1 and CDR2 from the germline V gene are LNHDA and SQIVND (reference sequence). CDR3 DNA sequence: TGTGCCAGTAGTATCGGACAGGGGTACCGGTCACCCCTCCACTTT. Its translation is CASSIGQGYRSPLHF. Variable domain in full (rest from reference TRBV19 and TRBJ1-6): DGGITQSPKYLFRKEGQNVTLSCEQNLNHDAMYWYRQDPGQGLRLIYYSQIVNDFQKGDIAEGYSVSREKKESFPLTVTSAQKNPTAFYLCASSIGQGYRSPLHFGNGTRLTVT.

This clone has just one count. This chain links TRBV2 with TRBJ1-1; 7 bases map to TRBD1. Germline V lookup: CDR1 SNHLY, CDR2 FYNNEI. Germline trimming cut 7 bases from V and 6 bases from J; bases unmatched to any gene: 14. This CDR3 spans 15 amino acids. CDR3 DNA: TGTGCCAGCACCGAAGGGGGCTTTTCGGGCGCTGAAGCTTTCTTT. It yields the protein CASTEGGFSGAEAFF.

The chain uses TRBV5-1 and TRBJ2-7; unclear D gene. Germline loops: CDR1 SGHRS, CDR2 YFSETQ. This CDR3 contains 13 residues. V was clipped by 1 base and J by 2 bases, with 7 bases between them. CDR3 region: CASSLTPTYEQYF. The CDR3 region has the DNA TGCGCCAGCAGCTTGACCCCTACCTACGAGCAGTACTTC. Filled out from reference TRBV5-1 and TRBJ2-7, the complete variable domain reads KAGVTQTPRYLIKTRGQQVTLSCSPISGHRSVSWYQQTPGQGLQFLFEYFSETQRNKGNFPGRFSGRQFSNSRSEMNVSTLELGDSALYLCASSLTPTYEQYFGPGTRLTVT.